These T cell receptor beta chains were read from a single sample in a study of response to subunit inactivated influenza vaccine. TCRdb re-called the RT-PCR reads with MiXCR, one entry per CDR3 protein. The table has around 530,000 distinct CDR3 sequences, approximately 15% seen once. The sequences come from CD4+ T cells sorted from PBMCs, collected roughly 24 months after vaccination. The receptors derive from a man in his fifties or sixties who received an inactivated influenza vaccine. CDR3s include the opening cysteine and the closing phenylalanine or tryptophan. The order of the fields is J gene, clone size, D gene, V gene, CDR3 protein, CDR3 DNA. D genes are given only for firm matches. Clone size, where shown, is once, few, many, or a class for clones that have expanded.

j_call: TRBJ2-7
clone_size: NA
d_call: NA
v_call: TRBV19
cdr3_aa: CASRGSGLNEQYF
cdr3_nt: TGTGCCAGTAGGGGTAGCGGATTAAACGAGCAGTACTTC

j_call: TRBJ2-2
clone_size: NA
d_call: TRBD2
v_call: TRBV4-3
cdr3_aa: CASKAGGPGTGELFF
cdr3_nt: TGCGCCAGCAAAGCGGGGGGGCCAGGCACCGGGGAGCTGTTTTTT

j_call: TRBJ2-7
clone_size: few
d_call: NA
v_call: TRBV7-2
cdr3_aa: CASSQQTYEQYF
cdr3_nt: TGTGCCAGCAGCCAACAGACCTACGAGCAGTACTTC

j_call: TRBJ1-5
clone_size: few
d_call: NA
v_call: TRBV25-1
cdr3_aa: CASSVVGGTPAQHF
cdr3_nt: TGTGCCAGCAGTGTCGTCGGGGGGACCCCGGCCCAGCATTTT

j_call: TRBJ2-3
clone_size: many
d_call: TRBD2
v_call: TRBV7-8
cdr3_aa: CASSPRLAGTRDTQYF
cdr3_nt: TGTGCCAGCAGCCCTCGACTAGCGGGGACCCGGGATACGCAGTATTTT

j_call: TRBJ2-3
clone_size: NA
d_call: NA
v_call: TRBV12-3/TRBV12-4
cdr3_aa: CASSWGVTHTQYF
cdr3_nt: TGTGCCAGCAGTTGGGGGGTCACACATACGCAGTATTTT

j_call: TRBJ2-1
clone_size: NA
d_call: NA
v_call: TRBV9
cdr3_aa: CASSVVAGSYNEQFF
cdr3_nt: TGTGCCAGCAGCGTAGTAGCAGGCTCCTACAATGAGCAGTTCTTC

j_call: TRBJ2-3
clone_size: few
d_call: TRBD1
v_call: TRBV29-1
cdr3_aa: CSVSGTGADTQYF
cdr3_nt: TGCAGCGTCTCCGGGACAGGGGCAGATACGCAGTATTTT

j_call: TRBJ1-5
clone_size: few
d_call: NA
v_call: TRBV20-1
cdr3_aa: CSARDGGRHQPQHF
cdr3_nt: TGCAGTGCTAGAGACGGTGGGAGGCATCAGCCCCAGCATTTT

j_call: TRBJ2-1
clone_size: NA
d_call: TRBD2
v_call: TRBV29-1
cdr3_aa: CSVTPGAAGDEQFF
cdr3_nt: TGCAGCGTTACCCCAGGCGCGGCGGGGGATGAGCAGTTCTTC

j_call: TRBJ2-3
clone_size: once
d_call: TRBD1
v_call: TRBV6-2/TRBV6-3
cdr3_aa: CASSQRDSGDTQYF
cdr3_nt: TGTGCCAGCAGTCAGAGGGACAGTGGCGATACGCAGTATTTT

j_call: TRBJ1-2
clone_size: NA
d_call: NA
v_call: TRBV27
cdr3_aa: CASSLSGYSGYTF
cdr3_nt: TGTGCCAGCAGTTTATCAGGATACTCCGGCTACACCTTC

j_call: TRBJ2-4
clone_size: few
d_call: TRBD1
v_call: TRBV7-9
cdr3_aa: CASSWDRGDQNIQYF
cdr3_nt: TGTGCCAGCAGCTGGGACAGGGGGGACCAAAACATTCAGTACTTC

j_call: TRBJ1-6
clone_size: NA
d_call: NA
v_call: TRBV3-1
cdr3_aa: CASCQDVVSSSSYNSPLHF
cdr3_nt: TGTGCCAGCTGCCAAGATGTCGTCAGTTCGAGCTCCTATAATTCACCCCTCCACTTT

j_call: TRBJ2-7
clone_size: few
d_call: NA
v_call: TRBV7-2
cdr3_aa: CASSSGFWGVTSYEQYF
cdr3_nt: TGTGCCAGCAGCTCTGGTTTTTGGGGGGTTACTTCCTACGAGCAGTACTTC

j_call: TRBJ2-7
clone_size: NA
d_call: NA
v_call: TRBV6-2/TRBV6-3
cdr3_aa: CASRTGTTVGEQYF
cdr3_nt: TGTGCCAGCCGGACAGGGACTACAGTTGGCGAGCAGTACTTC

j_call: TRBJ1-6
clone_size: NA
d_call: TRBD1
v_call: TRBV12-3/TRBV12-4
cdr3_aa: CASTRTGGHSPLHF
cdr3_nt: TGTGCCAGCACCCGGACAGGGGGACATTCACCCCTCCACTTT

j_call: TRBJ2-7
clone_size: NA
d_call: TRBD2
v_call: TRBV12-3/TRBV12-4
cdr3_aa: CASRLWTSGEQYF
cdr3_nt: TGTGCCAGCAGACTCTGGACTAGCGGCGAGCAGTACTTC

j_call: TRBJ2-7
clone_size: few
d_call: TRBD2
v_call: TRBV20-1
cdr3_aa: CSAMAGGAGAHEQYF
cdr3_nt: TGCAGTGCTATGGCCGGCGGTGCGGGAGCCCACGAGCAGTACTTC

j_call: TRBJ2-7
clone_size: NA
d_call: NA
v_call: TRBV20-1
cdr3_aa: CSAAEGAGAYEQYF
cdr3_nt: TGCAGTGCTGCAGAGGGAGCAGGTGCCTACGAGCAGTACTTC

j_call: TRBJ2-2
clone_size: few
d_call: NA
v_call: TRBV12-3/TRBV12-4
cdr3_aa: CASTSGAGTGELFF
cdr3_nt: TGTGCCAGCACCTCAGGGGCCGGGACCGGGGAGCTGTTTTTT

j_call: TRBJ1-6
clone_size: many
d_call: NA
v_call: TRBV3-1
cdr3_aa: CASSSAGNSPLHF
cdr3_nt: TGTGCCAGTTCCTCGGCCGGGAATTCACCCCTCCACTTT

j_call: TRBJ2-7
clone_size: few
d_call: NA
v_call: TRBV7-3
cdr3_aa: CASSLNSKSYEQYF
cdr3_nt: TGTGCCAGCAGCTTAAATTCCAAGTCCTACGAGCAGTACTTC

j_call: TRBJ2-1
clone_size: few
d_call: NA
v_call: TRBV20-1
cdr3_aa: CSARVGNAYNEQFF
cdr3_nt: TGCAGTGCTAGAGTGGGGAACGCCTACAATGAGCAGTTCTTC

j_call: TRBJ1-1
clone_size: few
d_call: NA
v_call: TRBV20-1
cdr3_aa: CSAHRVNTEAFF
cdr3_nt: TGCAGTGCCCACAGGGTAAACACTGAAGCTTTCTTT

j_call: TRBJ1-2
clone_size: few
d_call: NA
v_call: TRBV28
cdr3_aa: CASSPRQVYGYTF
cdr3_nt: TGTGCCAGCAGCCCTCGACAAGTCTATGGCTACACCTTC

j_call: TRBJ2-5
clone_size: NA
d_call: NA
v_call: TRBV7-2
cdr3_aa: CASSRGVRETQYF
cdr3_nt: TGTGCCAGCAGCCGCGGGGTCCGGGAGACCCAGTACTTC

j_call: TRBJ2-2
clone_size: NA
d_call: TRBD1
v_call: TRBV12-3/TRBV12-4
cdr3_aa: CASQGALSGELFF
cdr3_nt: TGTGCCAGCCAGGGGGCGTTGAGCGGGGAGCTGTTTTTT

j_call: TRBJ1-2
clone_size: NA
d_call: NA
v_call: TRBV20-1
cdr3_aa: CSARGQGQGYTF
cdr3_nt: TGCAGTGCTAGAGGGCAGGGTCAAGGCTACACCTTC

j_call: TRBJ1-2
clone_size: many
d_call: NA
v_call: TRBV5-1
cdr3_aa: CASSFGQGYGYTF
cdr3_nt: TGCGCCAGCAGCTTCGGCCAGGGCTATGGCTACACCTTC

j_call: TRBJ1-4
clone_size: many
d_call: NA
v_call: TRBV12-3/TRBV12-4
cdr3_aa: CASSSGTNNEKLFF
cdr3_nt: TGTGCCAGCAGCTCCGGGACAAACAATGAAAAACTGTTTTTT

j_call: TRBJ2-1
clone_size: few
d_call: TRBD1
v_call: TRBV10-3
cdr3_aa: CAINVQGPSSYNEQFF
cdr3_nt: TGTGCCATCAACGTACAGGGGCCAAGCTCCTACAATGAGCAGTTCTTC

j_call: TRBJ1-2
clone_size: NA
d_call: NA
v_call: TRBV10-3
cdr3_aa: CAISIGAQVYGYTF
cdr3_nt: TGTGCCATCTCTATTGGGGCGCAAGTCTATGGCTACACCTTC

j_call: TRBJ1-1
clone_size: few
d_call: NA
v_call: TRBV29-1
cdr3_aa: CSVHRDIQAFF
cdr3_nt: TGCAGCGTTCACAGGGATATTCAAGCTTTCTTT

j_call: TRBJ2-2
clone_size: NA
d_call: NA
v_call: TRBV12-3/TRBV12-4
cdr3_aa: CATTVAGELFF
cdr3_nt: TGTGCCACCACAGTAGCCGGGGAGCTGTTTTTT

j_call: TRBJ2-5
clone_size: few
d_call: NA
v_call: TRBV20-1
cdr3_aa: CSADGRETQYF
cdr3_nt: TGCAGTGCTGACGGACGCGAGACCCAGTACTTC

j_call: TRBJ2-1
clone_size: NA
d_call: NA
v_call: TRBV10-2
cdr3_aa: CASSESGRGVYNEQFF
cdr3_nt: TGCGCCAGCAGTGAGTCCGGCAGGGGGGTATACAATGAGCAGTTCTTC

j_call: TRBJ2-1
clone_size: few
d_call: NA
v_call: TRBV5-1
cdr3_aa: CASSRRQGGYNEQFF
cdr3_nt: TGCGCCAGCAGCCGCAGACAGGGAGGGTACAATGAGCAGTTCTTC

j_call: TRBJ1-1
clone_size: NA
d_call: TRBD1
v_call: TRBV7-9
cdr3_aa: CASRFTGGRNTEAFF
cdr3_nt: TGTGCCAGCAGATTTACAGGGGGACGAAACACTGAAGCTTTCTTT

j_call: TRBJ2-2
clone_size: NA
d_call: TRBD2
v_call: TRBV9
cdr3_aa: CASSAKTGTTNTGELFF
cdr3_nt: TGTGCCAGCAGCGCAAAAACCGGGACTACGAACACCGGGGAGCTGTTTTTT

j_call: TRBJ2-3
clone_size: once
d_call: TRBD2
v_call: TRBV10-3
cdr3_aa: CAISGGTSGGASTDTQYF
cdr3_nt: TGTGCCATCAGTGGCGGGACTAGCGGGGGGGCCTCGACAGATACGCAGTATTTT

j_call: TRBJ1-4
clone_size: many
d_call: NA
v_call: TRBV7-6
cdr3_aa: CASSLAHAGSNEKLFF
cdr3_nt: TGTGCCAGCAGCTTAGCGCATGCGGGTTCGAATGAAAAACTGTTTTTT

j_call: TRBJ1-4
clone_size: many
d_call: TRBD1
v_call: TRBV7-2
cdr3_aa: CASSRDDRANEKLFF
cdr3_nt: TGTGCCAGCAGCCGAGACGACAGGGCTAATGAAAAACTGTTTTTT

j_call: TRBJ2-3
clone_size: NA
d_call: TRBD1
v_call: TRBV6-1
cdr3_aa: CASSHGQGSTDTQYF
cdr3_nt: TGTGCCAGCAGCCATGGACAGGGGAGCACAGATACGCAGTATTTT